The text below deals with one T cell receptor (beta chain). The data originate from a study of blood T cell repertoires in COVID-19. Whole-study context: There were acute and convalescent COVID-19 samples, and they came from the United States, Italy and Spain. Sample material is recorded as cDNA or gDNA derived from T cells, B-cell-depleted T cells, or PBMCs.

This CDR3 is built from 16 residues. Libraries were prepared by immunoSEQ multiplex PCR; TCRdb keeps only in-frame clonotypes and omits some of them. The table has 310,000 or so clones, roughly 89% seen once. This clonotype originated in a woman aged 18-35 years who had recovered from COVID-19. Sequenced sample: PBMCs or T cells enriched from blood (not recorded which). The chain combines TRBV1 with TRBJ2-5; the table's TRBD2 call for D was not verified on the DNA. TRBV1 is deemed a pseudogene. Here the CDR3 DNA reads TGCACCAGCAGCCCCCAGATAGCGGGGGGGAGGGAGACCCAGTACTTC. Translated: CTSSPQIAGGRETQYF.